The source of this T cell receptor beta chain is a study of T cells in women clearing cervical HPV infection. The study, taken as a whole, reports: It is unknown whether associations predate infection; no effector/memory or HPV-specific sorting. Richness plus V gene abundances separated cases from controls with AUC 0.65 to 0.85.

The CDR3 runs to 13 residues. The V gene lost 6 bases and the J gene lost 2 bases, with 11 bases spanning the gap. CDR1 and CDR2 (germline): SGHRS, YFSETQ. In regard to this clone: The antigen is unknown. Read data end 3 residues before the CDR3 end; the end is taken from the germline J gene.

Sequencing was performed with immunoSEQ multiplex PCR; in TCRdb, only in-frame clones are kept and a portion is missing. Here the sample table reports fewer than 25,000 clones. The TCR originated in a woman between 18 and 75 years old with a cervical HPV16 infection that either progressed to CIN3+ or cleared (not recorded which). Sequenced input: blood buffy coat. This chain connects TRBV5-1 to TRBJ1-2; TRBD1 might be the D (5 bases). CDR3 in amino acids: CASKGAENYGYTF. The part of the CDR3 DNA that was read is TGCGCCAGCAAAGGGGCGGAGAACTATGGC.